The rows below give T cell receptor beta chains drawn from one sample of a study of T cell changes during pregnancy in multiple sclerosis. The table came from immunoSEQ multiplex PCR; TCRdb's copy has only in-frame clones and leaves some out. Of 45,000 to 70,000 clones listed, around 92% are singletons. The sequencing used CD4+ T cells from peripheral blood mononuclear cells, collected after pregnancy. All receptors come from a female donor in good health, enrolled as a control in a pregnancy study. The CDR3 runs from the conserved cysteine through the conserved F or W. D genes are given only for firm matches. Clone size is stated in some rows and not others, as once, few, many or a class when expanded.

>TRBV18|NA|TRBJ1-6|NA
CASSPLREDSPLHF
TGTGCCAGCTCACCATTAAGGGAGGATTCACCCCTCCACTTT
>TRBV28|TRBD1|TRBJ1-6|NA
CASKPGGVSPLHF
TGTGCCAGCAAACCAGGGGGCGTTTCACCCCTCCACTTT
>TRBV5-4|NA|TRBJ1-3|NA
CASSFGGGGNTIYF
TGTGCCAGCAGCTTCGGGGGTGGTGGAAACACCATATATTTT
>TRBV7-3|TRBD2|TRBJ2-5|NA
CASSRTSGMVAQYF
TGTGCCAGCAGCCGAACTAGCGGTATGGTGGCCCAGTACTTC
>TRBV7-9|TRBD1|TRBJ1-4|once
CASSRTGGTNEKLFF
TGTGCCAGCAGCAGGACAGGGGGAACTAATGAAAAACTGTTTTTT
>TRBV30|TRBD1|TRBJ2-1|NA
CAWTLGGEQFF
TGTGCCTGGACGCTAGGGGGCGAGCAGTTCTTC
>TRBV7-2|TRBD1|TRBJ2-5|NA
CASSPQGETQYF
TGTGCCAGCAGCCCACAGGGGGAGACCCAGTACTTC
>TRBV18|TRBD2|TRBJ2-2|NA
CASSPPGLAGLITGELFF
TGTGCCAGCTCACCCCCGGGACTAGCGGGGCTTATCACCGGGGAGCTGTTTTTT
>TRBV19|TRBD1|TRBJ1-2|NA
CATLQGNYGYTF
TGTGCCACCCTACAGGGGAACTATGGCTACACCTTC
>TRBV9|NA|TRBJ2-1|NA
CASSPSTARVSNEQFF
TGTGCCAGCAGCCCATCGACAGCACGAGTCAGCAATGAGCAGTTCTTC
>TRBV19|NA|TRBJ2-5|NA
CASSDNARVHLGLGTQYF
TGTGCCAGTAGTGACAACGCCAGGGTTCATTTGGGTTTAGGGACCCAGTACTTC
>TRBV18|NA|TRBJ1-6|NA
CASSQSAQANSPLHF
TGTGCCAGCTCACAATCGGCCCAGGCTAATTCACCCCTCCACTTT
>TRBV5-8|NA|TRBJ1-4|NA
CASSFNGAKGEKLFF
TGTGCCAGCAGCTTTAATGGGGCAAAGGGAGAAAAACTGTTTTTT
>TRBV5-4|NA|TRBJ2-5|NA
CASSLAGETQYF
TGTGCCAGCAGCTTGGCCGGGGAGACCCAGTACTTC
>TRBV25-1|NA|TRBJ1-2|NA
CASSEFTGNNYGYTF
TGTGCCAGCAGTGAATTTACAGGAAATAACTATGGCTACACCTTC
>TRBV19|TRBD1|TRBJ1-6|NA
CASSRGDRGNNSPLHF
TGTGCCAGTAGCCGGGGGGACAGGGGGAATAATTCACCCCTCCACTTT
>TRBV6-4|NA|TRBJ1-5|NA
CASSDSPNQPQHF
TGTGCCAGCAGTGACTCTCCAAATCAGCCCCAGCATTTT
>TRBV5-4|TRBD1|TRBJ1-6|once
CASSRGQGESPLHF
TGTGCCAGCAGCCGGGGACAGGGAGAATCACCCCTCCACTTT
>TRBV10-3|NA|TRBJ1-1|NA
CAISELNTEAFF
TGTGCCATCAGTGAACTTAACACTGAAGCTTTCTTT
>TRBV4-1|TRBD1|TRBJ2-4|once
CASSQPGQGGNIQYF
TGCGCCAGCAGCCAGCCGGGACAGGGGGGAAACATTCAGTACTTC
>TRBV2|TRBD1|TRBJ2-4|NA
CASSERQGLSIQYF
TGTGCCAGCAGTGAAAGACAGGGTCTGAGCATTCAGTACTTC
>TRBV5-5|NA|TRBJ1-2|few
CASALLRAPGEYGYTF
TGTGCCAGCGCCCTCCTTCGGGCTCCAGGGGAGTATGGCTACACCTTC
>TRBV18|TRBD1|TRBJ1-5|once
CASSRQGGQPQHF
TGTGCCAGCTCACGACAGGGGGGTCAGCCCCAGCATTTT
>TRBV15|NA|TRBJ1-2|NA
CATSREFGPGGGYTF
NA
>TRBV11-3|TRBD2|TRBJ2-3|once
CASSPGTSADTQYF
TGTGCCAGCAGTCCCGGAACTAGCGCAGATACGCAGTATTTT
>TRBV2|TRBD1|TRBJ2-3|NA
CASSVGTGAFDTQYF
TGTGCCAGCAGCGTCGGGACAGGGGCATTTGATACGCAGTATTTT
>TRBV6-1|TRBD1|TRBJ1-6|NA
CASRVTGEQSPLHF
TGTGCCAGCAGGGTTACAGGGGAGCAGTCACCCCTCCACTTT
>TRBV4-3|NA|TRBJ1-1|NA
CASSQDLRVGAFF
TGCGCCAGCAGCCAAGATCTTCGGGTAGGAGCTTTCTTT
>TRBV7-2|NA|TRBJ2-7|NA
CASSGRSGEIYEQYF
TGTGCCAGCAGCGGTCGGTCGGGGGAGATCTACGAGCAGTACTTC
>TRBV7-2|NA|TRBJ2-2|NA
CASSPPRDTGELFF
TGTGCCAGCAGCCCCCCCAGGGACACCGGGGAGCTGTTTTTT
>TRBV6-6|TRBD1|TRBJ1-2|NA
CASRTGAYGYTF
TGTGCCAGTAGAACAGGGGCCTATGGCTACACCTTC
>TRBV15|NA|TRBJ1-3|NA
CATSRETGIYGNTIYF
TGTGCCACCAGCAGAGAAACGGGGATATACGGAAACACCATATATTTT
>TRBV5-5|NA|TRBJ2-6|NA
CASSYGGANVLTF
TGTGCCAGCAGCTACGGGGGGGCCAACGTCCTGACTTTC
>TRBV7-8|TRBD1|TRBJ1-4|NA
CASSSGQGNEKLFF
TGTGCCAGCAGCTCCGGACAGGGAAATGAAAAACTGTTTTTT
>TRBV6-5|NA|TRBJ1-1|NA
CASRTWTATEAFF
TGTGCCAGCAGGACTTGGACAGCCACTGAAGCTTTCTTT
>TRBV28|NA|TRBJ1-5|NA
CASSLQGAHQPQHF
TGTGCCAGCAGTTTACAGGGCGCGCATCAGCCCCAGCATTTT
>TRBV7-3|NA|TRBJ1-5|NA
CASSLRRNPNQPQHF
TGTGCCAGCAGCTTACGGCGGAACCCCAATCAGCCCCAGCATTTT
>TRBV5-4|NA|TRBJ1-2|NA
CASSLAGAGNYGYTF
TGTGCCAGCAGCTTGGCTGGGGCAGGGAACTATGGCTACACCTTC
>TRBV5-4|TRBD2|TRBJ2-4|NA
CASRRGLDRLGAKNIQYF
TGTGCCAGCAGGCGGGGACTAGATCGGCTTGGGGCCAAAAACATTCAGTACTTC
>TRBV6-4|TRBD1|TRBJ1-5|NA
CAIDRGSGSNQPQHF
TGTGCCATCGACAGGGGGAGTGGAAGCAATCAGCCCCAGCATTTT
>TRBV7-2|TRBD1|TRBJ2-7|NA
CASRQTGSHYEQYF
TGTGCCAGCAGGCAGACAGGGTCCCACTACGAGCAGTACTTC
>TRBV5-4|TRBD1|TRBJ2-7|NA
CASSLDRGHLYEQYF
TGTGCCAGCAGTTTGGACAGGGGGCACCTCTACGAGCAGTACTTC
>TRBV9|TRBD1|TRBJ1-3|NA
CASSDRMDRSSGNTIYF
TGTGCCAGCAGCGACCGCATGGACAGGTCCTCTGGAAACACCATATATTTT
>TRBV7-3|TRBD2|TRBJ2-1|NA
CASSFRGGQRSYNEQFF
TGTGCCAGCAGCTTCCGCGGGGGTCAACGCTCCTACAATGAGCAGTTCTTC
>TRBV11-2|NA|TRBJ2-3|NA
CASSLRDSLTDTQYF
TGTGCCAGCAGCCTCCGGGACTCCCTCACAGATACGCAGTATTTT
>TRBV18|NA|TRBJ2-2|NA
CASSPSRRGSTGELFF
TGTGCCAGCTCACCATCGCGGCGTGGGAGCACCGGGGAGCTGTTTTTT
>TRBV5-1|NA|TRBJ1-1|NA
CASSQTGRAFF
TGCGCCAGCAGCCAGACAGGTCGGGCTTTCTTT
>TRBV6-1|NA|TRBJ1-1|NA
CASIFVSEAFF
TGTGCCAGCATATTTGTGAGTGAAGCTTTCTTT